A single sample is the source of the 5 T cell receptor beta chains below, sequenced in a study of cytomegalovirus exposure and HLA in healthy donors. The primer mix had 60 Vbeta and 13 Jbeta primers. Assay used: immunoSEQ multiplex PCR; TCRdb lists only in-frame clones, some missing. The sample carries around 150,000 clones, roughly 80% recorded once. Sequencing was done on a sample of PBMCs. Source of these receptors: a male donor in good health and CMV-seropositive.

This clone was detected once. The rearrangement uses TRBV5-4 and TRBJ2-1; 8 positions agree with TRBD1. This CDR3 has 15 residues. Germline values: CDR1 SGHNT, CDR2 YYREEE (reference sequence). Trimming took 2 bases from V and 4 from J; bases not matched to a gene: 5. The CDR3 spells CASSFQGQDYNEQFF. As DNA, the CDR3 is TGTGCCAGCAGCTTTCAGGGACAGGATTACAATGAGCAGTTCTTC.

J is TRBJ2-7 and V is TRBV19; 8 bases align to TRBD1. Germline trimming cut 5 bases from V and 5 bases from J; bases unmatched to any gene: 8. The germline gives CDR1 LNHDA, CDR2 SQIVND (reference sequence). The CDR3 loop spans 14 amino acids. The CDR3 DNA sequence: TGTGCCAGTAGTTTAGGACAGGGCACACACGAGCAGTACTTC. As protein: CASSLGQGTHEQYF.

The rearrangement uses TRBV5-1 and TRBJ2-1; TRBD1 agrees at 7 bases. The germline gives CDR1 SGHRS, CDR2 YFSETQ. CDR3 length: 15 residues. After removal of 3 bases from V and 6 bases from J, the junction contained 9 bases not matched to a gene. CDR3: CASSWRTGGSNEQFF. DNA of the CDR3: TGCGCCAGCAGCTGGCGGACAGGAGGATCCAATGAGCAGTTCTTC.

The chain links TRBV2 to TRBJ2-7, with 7 bases matching TRBD2. This CDR3 contains 14 residues. V trimming: 4 bases; J trimming: 2 bases; junction bases outside the gene matches: 5. The V gene's germline CDR1 is SNHLY and CDR2 FYNNEI. The CDR3, as DNA: TGTGCCAGCAGTGGGGAGCGGGACGCCTACGAGCAGTACTTC. Translation gives CASSGERDAYEQYF.

The chain uses TRBV29-1 and TRBJ2-5; D may be TRBD1 (6 bases). The V gene's germline CDR1 is SQVTM and CDR2 ANQGSEA. V lost 4 bases to trimming and J lost 3 bases, with 12 bases between them. The CDR3 consists of 13 residues. The CDR3: CSVGGTTKETQYF. The CDR3 nucleotides read TGCAGCGTTGGTGGGACAACTAAAGAGACCCAGTACTTC.